The clone carrying this T cell receptor beta chain was found once. The length of the CDR3 is 18 residues. The V end lost 4 bases, the J end lost 1 base, and 19 bases lay between the germline ends. Germline V gives CDR1 LGHNA, CDR2 YNFKEQ. This sample was included in a study of blood T cell repertoires in COVID-19. Profiled with immunoSEQ multiplex PCR; TCRdb holds only in-frame clones, not every one. This table holds 200,000 or so clones, 88% found once. This sequence was found in a woman in her thirties who had recovered from COVID-19. V is TRBV4-2 and J is TRBJ1-4; D is ambiguous. Sequenced material: PBMCs or T cells enriched from blood (not recorded which). The CDR3 nucleotides are TGTGCCAGCAGCCCCAGTCCCTCGGGTGGCTTAACTAATGAAAAACTGTTTTTT. Protein product: CASSPSPSGGLTNEKLFF.